This entry lists 20 T cell receptor beta chains sequenced from one sample in a study of blood T cells in healthy people across ages. Together with a sample-barcoded 5' primer, a J-beta primer mix was included in a second PCR lasting roughly 6 to 12 cycles. TCRdb passed the 5' RACE reads through MiXCR, listing each CDR3 protein once. The sample records roughly 1.7 million distinct CDR3 sequences, 34% being singletons. The sample was blood. The receptors were sampled from a woman aged 25 to 39 in good health.

Points on this clonotype: This may arise from a read error, as a much more abundant clone is one base away. The chain combines TRBV10-3 with TRBJ2-5; a weak D match, TRBD1 (6 bases). The CDR3 extends over 14 amino acids. Germline lookup yields CDR1 ENHRY and CDR2 SYGVKD. The germline V and J ends were trimmed by 4 bases and 11 bases, with 20 bases remaining between them. CDR3 sequence reads: CAISATSRGNEQYF. The CDR3 nucleotides are TGTGCCATCAGTGCGACCTCCAGGGGTAATGAGCAGTACTTC.

The V gene is TRBV6-5, the J gene TRBJ2-5; 10 bases align to TRBD1. The CDR3 is 15 amino acids. CDR1 is MNHEY and CDR2 is SVGAGI in the germline V gene. The junction had 9 bases not matched to a gene; V was cut back by 0 bases and J by 11 bases. The CDR3 sequence is CASSYSGDRGEEQYF. In nucleotides, the CDR3 is TGTGCCAGCAGTTACTCTGGGGACAGGGGTGAGGAGCAGTACTTC.

This clonotype showed up just a few times. The chain couples TRBV2 to TRBJ2-5; D possibly corresponds to TRBD2 (5 bases). CDR1 and CDR2 (germline): SNHLY, FYNNEI. The CDR3 is 12 residues long. V was clipped by 3 bases and J by 11 bases, with 13 bases between them. CDR3 DNA sequence: TGTGCCAGCAGTGACCTTAAGAGGGAGCAGTACTTC. Residues: CASSDLKREQYF.

This clonotype was counted at least ten times. The chain employs TRBV29-1 and TRBJ2-7, with 8 nucleotides matching TRBD2. Looked up from germline, CDR1 is SQVTM and CDR2 is ANQGSEA. The CDR3 covers 15 residues. V trimming: 3 bases; J trimming: 1 base; junction bases outside the gene matches: 8. DNA for the CDR3: TGCAGCGTTGACGATATGGCTAGCGGGTCCTACGAGCAGTACTTC. Protein: CSVDDMASGSYEQYF.

The chain recombines TRBV7-2 with TRBJ2-2, with 13 bases identical to TRBD2. The V gene's germline CDR1 is SGHTA and CDR2 FQGNSA. This CDR3 region has 16 residues. The V and J ends lost 5 bases and 5 bases, in that order; junction bases with no gene match: 5. The CDR3 is CASSPRLAGGTGELFF. The CDR3 DNA is TGTGCCAGCAGCCCACGACTAGCGGGAGGAACCGGGGAGCTGTTTTTT.

A few counts support this clonotype. The chain uses TRBV20-1 and TRBJ2-7, with 7 bases matching TRBD1. The V segment lost 6 bases and the J segment 5 bases; nucleotides outside the gene matches: 10. Germline V lookup: CDR1 DFQATT, CDR2 SNEGSKA (reference sequence). The CDR3 length is 13 residues. This CDR3 is CSAPRQGNNEQYF. For the CDR3, the DNA is TGCAGTGCACCGAGACAGGGAAACAACGAGCAGTACTTC.

There are a few counts of this clonotype. A much larger clone lies a single base off, so this may be a read error. J is TRBJ2-7 and V is TRBV7-9, with 14 bases identical to TRBD2. The J call is in doubt because the DNA end fits TRBJ2-5 better. The germline V gene encodes CDR1 SEHNR and CDR2 FQNEAQ (reference sequence). This CDR3 region has 14 residues. CDR3 coding DNA: TGTGCCAGCACCACCGGGACTAGCGGGGGGACCCAGTACTTC. This gives the protein CASTTGTSGGTQYF.

This chain joins TRBV12-3 or TRBV12-4 and TRBJ2-5; TRBD2 matches at 9 bases. The CDR3 length is 15 residues. Trimming removed 6 bases from V and 2 bases from J; junction bases left unmatched: 7. The CDR3 here is CASSPEGLAQETQYF. CDR3 in DNA: TGTGCCAGCAGCCCGGAGGGACTAGCTCAAGAGACCCAGTACTTC.

This clonotype was picked up a small number of times. J is TRBJ1-5 and V is TRBV5-6; the D gene is possibly TRBD1 (5 bases). CDR1 and CDR2 (germline): SGHDT, YYEEEE. The CDR3 consists of 15 residues. The ends were cut back, 4 bases at V and 0 bases at J, with 11 bases in the middle. The CDR3 DNA is TGTGCCAGCAGCCCGGGGCCAAATAGCAATCAGCCCCAGCATTTT. It translates to CASSPGPNSNQPQHF.

This clonotype was seen at least ten times. The chain combines TRBV4-1 with TRBJ2-6; no clear D. Germline assignment: CDR1 MGHRA and CDR2 YSYEKL. V lost 6 bases to trimming and J lost 2 bases, with 11 bases between them. The CDR3 contains 15 residues. CDR3 protein: CASSPRAPGANVLTF. The CDR3, as DNA: TGCGCCAGCAGTCCCCGGGCGCCTGGGGCCAACGTCCTGACTTTC.

The V call is TRBV30, the J call TRBJ2-1; 11 bases are shared with TRBD2. V was pared by 0 bases and J by 9 bases, with 10 bases of the junction left unmatched. From germline, CDR1 is GTSNPN and CDR2 SVGIG (reference sequence). This CDR3 region has 16 residues. In DNA, the CDR3 is TGTGCCTGGAGTGTACAGGTAGCGGGGGGGCTGCGTGAGCAGTTCTTC. It specifies CAWSVQVAGGLREQFF. Full variable domain (remainder filled in from reference TRBV30 and TRBJ2-1): SQTIHQWPATLVQPVGSPLSLECTVEGTSNPNLYWYRQAAGRGLQLLFYSVGIGQISSEVPQNLSASRPQDRQFILSSKKLLLSDSGFYLCAWSVQVAGGLREQFFGPGTRLTVL.

The chain is built from TRBV20-1 and TRBJ1-1; D unresolved. CDR3 length: 13 amino acids. Germline CDR1 is DFQATT and CDR2 is SNEGSKA (reference sequence). The V end lost 1 base, the J end lost 1 base, and 7 bases lay between the germline ends. In nucleotides, the CDR3 is TGCAGTGCTAGAGCCGACAAGAACACTGAAGCTTTCTTT. Protein sequence: CSARADKNTEAFF.

In its sample, this clonotype was seen a few times. This sequence joins TRBV4-1 and TRBJ2-7; the D call may be TRBD1 or TRBD2 (6 bases each). CDR3 length: 15 amino acids. Germline CDR1 is MGHRA and CDR2 is YSYEKL. The V gene lost 1 base and the J gene lost 2 bases, with 12 bases spanning the gap. The CDR3 DNA sequence: TGCGCCAGCAGCCAAGGAGGAGGGGGAACCTACGAGCAGTACTTC. It codes for CASSQGGGGTYEQYF.

This clonotype was detected a few times. This chain uses TRBV10-1 with TRBJ2-2, with 8 bases aligning to TRBD1. CDR1 and CDR2 (germline): WNHNN, SYGVQD (reference sequence). The CDR3 is 16 amino acids. Unmatched junction bases numbered 4, after V lost 2 bases and J lost 2 bases. The CDR3 coding sequence is TGCGCCAGCAGTGAGACGGGACAGGCTAACACCGGGGAGCTGTTTTTT. Protein sequence: CASSETGQANTGELFF.

This clonotype occurred once. The genes are TRBV19 and TRBJ2-3, with TRBD1 matching over 8 bases. This CDR3 is 18 amino acids long. Germline-derived CDR1 and CDR2 are LNHDA and SQIVND (reference sequence). V shed 3 bases, J shed 2 bases, and the junction held 13 bases outside the gene matches. The CDR3 here is CASSIIGIGTGYTDTQYF. The CDR3 nucleotides are TGTGCCAGTAGTATCATTGGGATAGGGACAGGATACACAGATACGCAGTATTTT. Supplemented by reference TRBV19 and TRBJ2-3, the full variable domain reads DGGITQSPKYLFRKEGQNVTLSCEQNLNHDAMYWYRQDPGQGLRLIYYSQIVNDFQKGDIAEGYSVSREKKESFPLTVTSAQKNPTAFYLCASSIIGIGTGYTDTQYFGPGTRLTVL.

The chain links TRBV9 to TRBJ2-5, with 9 bases fitting TRBD2. The CDR3 runs 17 residues. Trimming cost V 0 bases and J 0 bases; bases outside gene matches: 6. Germline V gene data show CDR1 as SGDLS and CDR2 as YYNGEE. The CDR3 coding sequence is TGTGCCAGCAGCGTAGCTTCAGCGGGGGGCTACCAAGAGACCCAGTACTTC. The encoded protein is CASSVASAGGYQETQYF.

The rearrangement links TRBV27 to TRBJ2-3, with 7 bases aligning to TRBD2. V was clipped by 3 bases and J by 4 bases; unmatched bases: 4. This CDR3 contains 14 residues. The germline V gene has CDR1 MNHEY and CDR2 SMNVEV (reference sequence). CDR3 bases: TGTGCCAGCAGTTTCCCGGGGGGTCCAGATACGCAGTATTTT. As protein: CASSFPGGPDTQYF.

This clonotype was observed a handful of times. The chain carries TRBV20-1 and TRBJ2-7; D possibly corresponds to TRBD2 (6 bases). V was trimmed by 1 base and J by 6 bases, leaving 13 bases between them. This CDR3 region has 13 residues. CDR1 and CDR2 (germline): DFQATT, SNEGSKA (reference sequence). In nucleotides, the CDR3 is TGCAGTGCTAGAGTCATTGGAGGGCGCGAGCAGTACTTC. It yields the protein CSARVIGGREQYF.

This clonotype was detected once. CDR3 coding DNA: TGTGCCAGCAGCTCGACTAGCGGGAGTTTCCCACGGGACACCGGGGAGCTGTTTTTT. It yields the protein CASSSTSGSFPRDTGELFF. This chain uses TRBV11-2 with TRBJ2-2, with TRBD2 matching 12 bases. The CDR3 has 19 residues. CDR1 SGHAT and CDR2 FQNNGV come from the germline V gene. V shed 4 bases and J 3 bases; nucleotides not matched to a gene: 12.

This clonotype was recorded a few times. This chain uses TRBV9 with TRBJ2-7, with 16 bases identical to TRBD2. With V trimmed by 3 bases and J by 5 bases, 11 bases remained unmatched. The CDR3 length is 18 residues. Germline V lookup: CDR1 SGDLS, CDR2 YYNGEE. This chain's CDR3 is CASSAGLAGGPMHDEQYF. The CDR3, as DNA: TGTGCCAGCAGCGCGGGACTAGCGGGAGGGCCTATGCATGACGAGCAGTACTTC.